Shown below are 32 T cell receptor beta chains from a single sample sequenced in a study of T cells after yellow fever vaccination (dated 2019 in TCRdb). Library construction relied on 5' RACE. The reads were generated on an Illumina HiSeq 2500. TCRdb trimmed the raw reads at Q25, called clones with MiXCR and kept productive beta chains. Each entry merges the rows of one CDR3 protein and shows their most common DNA and genes. The sample table lists some 250,000 distinct CDR3 sequences, 6.5% to 8.5% of them with a count of one. In total, the top ten clones hold around 0.9% of the sample. The meaning of the sample's treatment or condition label: live attenuated yellow fever vaccine strain. This sample comprised CD4+ T cells sorted from PBMCs, obtained 15 days after the yellow fever booster vaccination. Receptor source: a young man who received the YFV17D yellow fever vaccine.

This clonotype was counted between two and nine times. The V gene is TRBV12-3 or TRBV12-4, the J gene TRBJ1-6; D remains unclear. The V end lost 8 bases, the J end lost 7 bases, and 9 bases lay between the germline ends. This CDR3 has 12 amino acids. Written as DNA, the CDR3 is TGTGCCAGCGGACCAGAGAATTCACCCCTCCACTTT. Translation gives CASGPENSPLHF.

This clonotype was picked up many times. The V and J genes are TRBV24-1 and TRBJ2-1, with 16 bases identical to TRBD2. The ends lost 6 bases at V and 3 bases at J; junction bases unmatched: 10. The CDR3 consists of 19 residues. The V gene's germline CDR1 is KGHDR and CDR2 SFDVKD. CDR3 coding DNA: TGTGCCACCAGTCGGACCGGGACTAGCGGGAGGGCCGGCTACAATGAGCAGTTCTTC. Its translation is CATSRTGTSGRAGYNEQFF.

There are a few counts of this clonotype. V gene TRBV29-1 combines with J gene TRBJ2-5; D remains ambiguous. This CDR3 is 12 amino acids long. V lost 4 bases and J 0 bases, leaving 6 bases between the germline ends. Germline CDR1 reads SQVTM; CDR2 reads ANQGSEA. CDR3 sequence (DNA): TGCAGCGTTGGACGGTACCAAGAGACCCAGTACTTC. Translation: CSVGRYQETQYF.

The table lists this clonotype with a few counts. CDR3 sequence reads: CSARTSGRAGAGELFF. CDR3 sequence (DNA): TGCAGCGCCAGGACTAGCGGGAGGGCCGGGGCCGGGGAGCTGTTTTTT. The chain couples TRBV29-1 to TRBJ2-2; 15 bases align to TRBD2. This CDR3 is 16 amino acids long. V lost 7 bases, J lost 6 bases, and 9 bases stayed unmatched. The germline CDR1 and CDR2 sequences are SQVTM and ANQGSEA.

The rearrangement links TRBV7-2 to TRBJ1-1; D unresolved. This CDR3 has 14 amino acids. Trimming pared 1 base from V and 1 base from J, leaving 7 bases between. The germline gives CDR1 SGHTA, CDR2 FQGNSA. The chain's CDR3 is CASSLGVPNTEAFF. CDR3 sequence (DNA): TGTGCCAGCAGCTTAGGGGTTCCGAACACTGAAGCTTTCTTT.

This clonotype was counted a few times. The chain links TRBV24-1 to TRBJ2-3, with 11 bases that match TRBD2. Germline V gene sequence: CDR1 KGHDR, CDR2 SFDVKD. The trim removed 7 bases at V and 4 bases at J, leaving 9 bases unmatched. This CDR3 region has 16 residues. The DNA for the CDR3 is TGTGCCACCAGCAGCTCACTAGCGGGAGTGCCAGATACGCAGTATTTT. Translating it yields CATSSSLAGVPDTQYF.

CDR3 in amino acids: CSASGPGDGYEQYF. The DNA of the CDR3 is TGCAGTGCTAGCGGGCCGGGAGACGGCTACGAGCAGTACTTC. J is TRBJ2-7 and V is TRBV20-1; tentatively, D is TRBD2 (6 bases). Germline lookup yields CDR1 DFQATT and CDR2 SNEGSKA (reference sequence). The CDR3 spans 14 residues. Trimming took 3 bases from V and 3 from J, leaving 15 bases between them.

This clonotype was recorded at least ten times. The chain is built from TRBV28 and TRBJ2-1; D could derive from TRBD1 or TRBD2 (5 bases each). Looked up from germline, CDR1 is MDHEN and CDR2 is SYDVKM. There are 16 residues in the CDR3. The V gene lost 7 bases and the J gene lost 0 bases, with 16 bases spanning the gap. The DNA of the CDR3 is TGTGCCAGCACCTCTGCTGGGACGAGCTCCTACAATGAGCAGTTCTTC. Protein product: CASTSAGTSSYNEQFF. Combining the CDR3 with reference TRBV28 and TRBJ2-1 gives the whole variable domain DVKVTQSSRYLVKRTGEKVFLECVQDMDHENMFWYRQDPGLGLRLIYFSYDVKMKEKGDIPEGYSVSREKKERFSLILESASTNQTSMYLCASTSAGTSSYNEQFFGPGTRLTVL.

V and J are TRBV3-1 and TRBJ2-1, with D possibly being TRBD2 (5 bases). The V gene lost 4 bases and the J gene lost 9 bases, with 19 bases spanning the gap. In germline, CDR1 is LGHDT, CDR2 YNNKEL (reference sequence). This CDR3 is built from 15 residues. The CDR3 coding sequence is TGTGCCAGCAGCCCCAGCACTGCCCGTGAGGGTGAGCAGTTCTTC. It encodes CASSPSTAREGEQFF.

This chain connects TRBV24-1 to TRBJ1-5, with 12 bases aligning to TRBD1. Germline CDR1 and CDR2: KGHDR and SFDVKD. The CDR3 is 16 amino acids. Losses at the gene ends were 4 bases for V and 1 base for J; bases not matched to a gene: 1. The CDR3 DNA sequence: TGTGCCACCAGTGACGGGACAGGGGGCAGCAATCAGCCCCAGCATTTT. Encoded protein: CATSDGTGGSNQPQHF.

The chain recombines TRBV10-3 with TRBJ2-7, with 7 bases fitting TRBD1. Losses at the gene ends were 10 bases for V and 6 bases for J; bases not matched to a gene: 6. The CDR3 runs to 11 residues. Per the germline V gene, CDR1 is ENHRY and CDR2 is SYGVKD. CDR3 bases: TGTGCCAGAGTATGGGACAGCGAGCAGTACTTC. This codes for CARVWDSEQYF.

This clonotype was picked up a small number of times. The DNA of the CDR3 is TGTGCCAGCAGTTTTAAGGTGACTAGCGGGATGAAAAGTTACGAGCAGTACTTC. Amino acids: CASSFKVTSGMKSYEQYF. The chain recombines TRBV6-2 or TRBV6-3 with TRBJ2-7; 11 nucleotides agree with TRBD2. In germline, CDR1 is MNHEY, CDR2 SVGEGT. The ends lost 4 bases at V and 4 bases at J; junction bases unmatched: 15. The CDR3 contains 18 residues.

The rearrangement links TRBV18 to TRBJ2-5; D unclear. The CDR3 runs to 12 residues. V was shortened by 1 base and J by 4 bases, with 4 bases between the two germline ends. Germline V lookup: CDR1 KGHSH, CDR2 LQKENI. DNA of the CDR3: TGTGCCAGCTCACCACAGAGAGAGACCCAGTACTTC. Its translation is CASSPQRETQYF.

The chain recombines TRBV6-5 with TRBJ1-5, with D perhaps matching TRBD1 (5 bases). CDR1 and CDR2 from the germline V gene are MNHEY and SVGAGI. This CDR3 spans 14 amino acids. V lost 5 bases, J lost 4 bases, and 12 bases lay in between. The CDR3 DNA reads TGTGCCAGCAGTACGGGACTGCCTAATCAGCCCCAGCATTTT. It is translated as CASSTGLPNQPQHF.

This clonotype has just a few counts. The V call is TRBV5-4, the J call TRBJ2-5, with 9 bases fitting TRBD2. Germline assignment: CDR1 SGHNT and CDR2 YYREEE (reference sequence). This CDR3 comprises 14 residues. V trimming: 4 bases; J trimming: 5 bases; junction bases outside the gene matches: 6. The chain's CDR3 is CASSPAGGEETQYF. Written as DNA, the CDR3 is TGTGCCAGCAGCCCAGCGGGAGGAGAGGAGACCCAGTACTTC.

This CDR3 reads CASTSLIAGGQETQYF. The CDR3 DNA is TGCGCCAGTACTTCACTGATAGCGGGAGGGCAAGAGACCCAGTACTTC. This chain joins TRBV5-1 and TRBJ2-5, with TRBD2 matching 11 bases. V lost 8 bases, J lost 2 bases, and 11 bases stayed unmatched. Germline CDR1 and CDR2: SGHRS and YFSETQ. There are 16 residues in the CDR3.

In this sample, this clonotype turned up many times. The rearrangement joins TRBV28 to TRBJ2-3; D is perhaps TRBD2 (6 bases). Deletions cut 2 bases from V and 0 bases from J, with 9 bases between. From germline, CDR1 is MDHEN and CDR2 SYDVKM. The CDR3 contains 15 residues. The CDR3 DNA follows: TGTGCCAGCAGTTTAGCGGGATCTAGCACAGATACGCAGTATTTT. Its protein product is CASSLAGSSTDTQYF.

The chain links TRBV5-1 to TRBJ2-3; 10 bases fit TRBD2. The CDR3 loop spans 17 amino acids. The junction had 10 bases not matched to a gene; V was cut back by 2 bases and J by 4 bases. Germline lookup yields CDR1 SGHRS and CDR2 YFSETQ. The CDR3 is CASSLTPASGSSDTQYF. The DNA of the CDR3 is TGCGCCAGCAGCTTAACCCCGGCTAGCGGGAGTTCAGATACGCAGTATTTT.

V is TRBV4-2 and J is TRBJ1-2, with D uncertain. Germline CDR1 LGHNA, CDR2 YNFKEQ. The CDR3 consists of 16 residues. The germline V and J ends were trimmed by 0 bases and 4 bases, with 15 bases remaining between them. CDR3 bases: TGTGCCAGCAGCCAAGATCCCTCACTCACATCCTATGGCTACACCTTC. Translation: CASSQDPSLTSYGYTF.

This clonotype was counted many times. V usage is TRBV5-1 and J usage is TRBJ2-1, with 8 bases matching TRBD2. J was trimmed by 1 base and V by 0 bases; bases with no gene match: 3. Germline V lookup: CDR1 SGHRS, CDR2 YFSETQ. The CDR3 sequence is 16 residues long. The CDR3 loop is CASSLVSSGSYNEQFF. The CDR3, as DNA: TGCGCCAGCAGCTTGGTGTCTAGCGGGTCCTACAATGAGCAGTTCTTC.

The chain is built from TRBV5-1 and TRBJ1-1; 7 bases agree with TRBD1. CDR1 is SGHRS and CDR2 is YFSETQ in the germline V gene. V shed 2 bases, J shed 6 bases, and the junction held 4 bases outside the gene matches. CDR3 length: 13 residues. In DNA form, the CDR3 reads TGCGCCAGCAGCTTTGGGGACAGACCTGAAGCTTTCTTT. The encoded protein is CASSFGDRPEAFF.

In its sample, this clonotype was seen many times. The chain carries TRBV3-1 and TRBJ2-3, with 9 positions matching TRBD2. V gave up 0 bases and J gave up 4 bases; unmatched junction bases: 5. CDR3 length equals 16 residues. Germline assignment: CDR1 LGHDT and CDR2 YNNKEL (reference sequence). Here the CDR3 reads CASSQDLAGYSDTQYF. The DNA for the CDR3 is TGTGCCAGCAGCCAAGATCTAGCGGGATATTCAGATACGCAGTATTTT.

This clonotype was picked up a small number of times. The chain is built from TRBV5-1 and TRBJ2-1; D is possibly TRBD1 (6 bases). Germline CDR1 SGHRS, CDR2 YFSETQ. Deletions cut 4 bases from V and 4 bases from J, with 12 bases between. This CDR3 has 14 residues. CDR3 amino acids: CASSPERGYNEQFF. The DNA of the CDR3 is TGCGCCAGCAGCCCCGAGAGGGGGTACAATGAGCAGTTCTTC. Based on the CDR3 plus reference TRBV5-1 and TRBJ2-1, the full variable domain is KAGVTQTPRYLIKTRGQQVTLSCSPISGHRSVSWYQQTPGQGLQFLFEYFSETQRNKGNFPGRFSGRQFSNSRSEMNVSTLELGDSALYLCASSPERGYNEQFFGPGTRLTVL.

This clonotype was seen ten or more times. This chain links TRBV10-3 with TRBJ2-1, with 12 bases fitting TRBD2. Germline CDR1 is ENHRY and CDR2 is SYGVKD. The CDR3 has 18 residues. V was clipped by 4 bases and J by 9 bases; unmatched bases: 16. CDR3 protein: CAISAQSASGRGGGEQFF. In DNA form, the CDR3 reads TGTGCCATCAGTGCACAATCGGCTAGCGGGAGGGGAGGCGGTGAGCAGTTCTTC.

This clonotype was observed many times. The CDR3 here is CSARPLIGDTYEQYF. CDR3 nucleotide sequence: TGCAGTGCTAGGCCCTTAATCGGAGACACCTACGAGCAGTACTTC. The V gene is TRBV20-1, the J gene TRBJ2-7; D call uncertain. V was trimmed by 3 bases and J by 2 bases, leaving 17 bases between them. The germline gives CDR1 DFQATT, CDR2 SNEGSKA (reference sequence). The CDR3 has 15 residues.

This clonotype was detected ten times or more. V gene TRBV7-2 combines with J gene TRBJ2-5, with TRBD2 as a possible D gene (6 bases). Germline V gene lookup returns CDR1 SGHTA and CDR2 FQGNSA. The CDR3 extends over 11 amino acids. Trimming pared 3 bases from V and 9 bases from J, leaving 8 bases between. The DNA of the CDR3 is TGTGCCAGCAGCTTTGGAGGGGCCCAGTACTTC. Amino acid sequence: CASSFGGAQYF.

As concerns this clonotype: Mismatch with germline at one junction end may stem from a read error. The gene calls are TRBV7-7 and TRBJ2-1; 7 bases agree with TRBD1. The CDR3 consists of 15 residues. Germline V CDR1 and CDR2: SSHAT, FNYEAQ (reference sequence). This CDR3 is CASSLDGQANNEQFF. Written as DNA, the CDR3 is TGTGCTAGCAGCTTGGATGGACAGGCGAACAATGAGCAGTTCTTC.

The gene calls are TRBV5-1 and TRBJ2-3; unclear D gene. V lost 0 bases to trimming and J lost 2 bases, with 10 bases between them. The CDR3 runs to 15 residues. CDR1 and CDR2 from the germline V gene are SGHRS and YFSETQ. DNA of the CDR3: TGCGCCAGCAGCTTGGCCCAGGCCCCCACAGATACGCAGTATTTT. Translated, it gives CASSLAQAPTDTQYF.

This clonotype was observed a handful of times. The rearrangement uses TRBV7-3 and TRBJ2-7; the D gene is possibly TRBD1 (5 bases). The CDR3 length is 13 residues. Trimming left V 3 bases short and J 3 bases short, with 9 bases between. Germline values: CDR1 SGHTA, CDR2 FQGTGA. The CDR3 bases are TGTGCCAGCAGCTTGTTGCAGGGCTACGAGCAGTACTTC. Translated: CASSLLQGYEQYF.

The chain combines TRBV6-1 with TRBJ2-5, with a weak D call TRBD1 (6 bases). V was shortened by 8 bases and J by 0 bases, with 13 bases between the two germline ends. This CDR3 has 14 residues. CDR1 is MNHNS, CDR2 SASEGT, per germline. CDR3 nucleotide sequence: TGTGCCAGCCAGGGGAGAGAGGACCAAGAGACCCAGTACTTC. Translation gives CASQGREDQETQYF.

The chain uses TRBV5-1 and TRBJ2-6, with 9 nucleotides matching TRBD1. The CDR3 contains 16 residues. Per the germline V gene, CDR1 is SGHRS and CDR2 is YFSETQ. Trimming took 4 bases from V and 3 from J; bases not matched to a gene: 5. CDR3 coding DNA: TGCGCCAGCAGCGCACAGGGGGCTAGTGGGGCCAACGTCCTGACTTTC. Protein product: CASSAQGASGANVLTF.

This clonotype came up many times. The chain couples TRBV5-1 to TRBJ2-3; 9 nucleotides line up with TRBD1. This CDR3 comprises 14 residues. Per the germline V gene, CDR1 is SGHRS and CDR2 is YFSETQ. V was clipped by 3 bases and J by 4 bases; unmatched bases: 3. CDR3 sequence (DNA): TGCGCCAGCAGCTATCGACAGGGGGCAGATACGCAGTATTTT. It codes for CASSYRQGADTQYF.